This TCR beta chain was sequenced during a study of T cell responses to AZD1222 COVID-19 vaccine. To note about this clone: What it binds is not known.

The assay was immunoSEQ multiplex PCR, and TCRdb's table has in-frame clones only and misses some. The table lists some 150,000 clones, more than 75% of them singletons. The V and J ends lost 7 bases and 7 bases, in that order; junction bases with no gene match: 10. Looked up from germline, CDR1 is KGHSH and CDR2 is LQKENI. CDR3 size: 14 residues. Findings and caveats of the study: The study found vaccine-associated CD4 TCRs spanning spike, dominant at 160-218 and 743-854. Repertoires were sampled only after the peak T cell response. Unmutated variant regions are reportedly the target of nearly half of TCRs that are spike-specific. Among the donors, most were white British and more were female, and clonal diversity was possibly underestimated.

The sample here was peripheral blood, taken on day 0 of MenACWY control vaccination. The sequence was collected from an adult in good health. The rearrangement uses TRBV18 and TRBJ1-2; 9 bases agree with TRBD1. The CDR3 DNA reads as TGTGCCAGCTTGAGCGCCGGGACAGGGTCTGGCTACACCTTC. Its protein product is CASLSAGTGSGYTF.